Below, one TCR beta chain is given with its context. This entry belongs to a study of T cells in Graves' hyperthyroidism and ophthalmopathy. It was RNA transcripts that yielded the amplified TCR beta CDR3 regions. Initially, a first-round RT-PCR of the TCR CDR3 employed the HTBI primer set. TCRdb fed the multiplex PCR reads into MiXCR, producing one record per CDR3 protein. The repertoire includes approximately 620,000 distinct CDR3 sequences, around 15% of them detected once, and around 3.3% sits in the top ten. CDR1 and CDR2 (germline): MNHEY, SMNVEV (reference sequence). The CDR3 is 14 amino acids. V lost 6 bases and J lost 3; bases outside the gene matches: 7.

The source material was blood. The receptor was isolated from a woman aged 40 to 55 with Graves' ophthalmopathy. This sequence joins TRBV27 and TRBJ1-2, with TRBD1 matching over 7 bases. The DNA of the CDR3 is TGTGCCAGCAGCAAACCAGGACAGGACTATGGCTACACCTTC. Amino acid sequence: CASSKPGQDYGYTF.